A selection of T cell receptor beta chains follows, all from one sample in a study of identifying expanded T cells in peripheral blood. Some clones are missing from TCRdb's copy, which holds only in-frame ones; the method was immunoSEQ multiplex PCR. The table lists 100,000 to 110,000 clones, approximately 88% of them singletons. The sequenced material came from blood. These receptors were taken from a person aged 18 to 75 in good health. The CDR3 runs from the conserved cysteine through the conserved F or W. D genes are given only for firm matches. Some rows have no size entry. The others give once, few or many, or a class for an expanded clone.

D gene	V gene	J gene	clone size	CDR3 DNA	CDR3 protein
NA	TRBV2	TRBJ2-7	NA	TGTGCCAGGGGGCAGGGGAGCTCCTACGAGCAGTACTTC	CARGQGSSYEQYF
NA	TRBV6-5	TRBJ2-3	NA	TGTGCCAGCAGTTCCCGACTAGTTAGCACAGATACGCAGTATTTT	CASSSRLVSTDTQYF
NA	TRBV7-2	TRBJ2-3	NA	TGTGCCAGCAGCTTATCGGCAGCGGGTACAGATACGCAGTATTTT	CASSLSAAGTDTQYF
TRBD1	TRBV5-6	TRBJ1-1	NA	TGTGCCAGCAGGCGGGACAGGGACCCTGAAGCTTTCTTT	CASRRDRDPEAFF
TRBD1	TRBV6-1	TRBJ2-4	NA	TGTGCCAGCAGTGACCTTCGGACAGGGGGCGTCAAAAACATTCAGTACTTC	CASSDLRTGGVKNIQYF
TRBD1	TRBV19	TRBJ1-5	NA	TGTGCCAGTAGTCCTAGGGACAGGGGGAGCAATCAGCCCCAGCATTTT	CASSPRDRGSNQPQHF
NA	TRBV2	TRBJ2-1	once	TGTGCCAGCAGTGAGCAGGGGCCAGAGGTGGATGAGCAGTTCTTC	CASSEQGPEVDEQFF
TRBD1	TRBV11-3	TRBJ2-1	once	TGTGCCAGCAGCTTAGCTCGGGACAGATACAATGAGCAGTTCTTC	CASSLARDRYNEQFF
TRBD2	TRBV10-3	TRBJ2-1	NA	TGTGCCATCACTATAGGCCTAGCGGGAGGAAGTAATGAGCAGTTCTTC	CAITIGLAGGSNEQFF
NA	TRBV7-3	TRBJ1-1	NA	TGTGCCAGCAGCTTCACAGGGTATGGGGACACTGAAGCTTTCTTT	CASSFTGYGDTEAFF
NA	TRBV9	TRBJ1-1	NA	TGTGCCAGCAGCGAAGCCGACCTTCGCGGCACTGAAGCTTTCTTT	CASSEADLRGTEAFF
NA	TRBV29-1	TRBJ2-5	NA	TGCAGCGTCTGCCCCGCCGGTGAGACCCAGTACTTC	CSVCPAGETQYF
NA	TRBV7-9	TRBJ1-2	NA	TGTGCCAGCAGCTCCTCTGGGGCTAACTATGGCTACACCTTC	CASSSSGANYGYTF
TRBD2	TRBV2	TRBJ2-7	NA	TGTGCCAGCAGTCAAGGACTAGCGGGGCACTACGAGCAGTACTTC	CASSQGLAGHYEQYF